This is a list of T cell receptor beta chains from one sample in a study of blood T cell repertoires in COVID-19. The assay was immunoSEQ multiplex PCR, and TCRdb's table has in-frame clones only and misses some. The data hold around 200,000 clones, with around nine tenths observed a single time. Material for sequencing was peripheral blood. The receptor source for this set is a man aged 18 to 30 with active or convalescent COVID-19. Each CDR3 is given without its conserved first and last residue. Fields, in order: D gene, J gene, V gene, CDR3 protein. D genes are given only for firm matches.

>-|TRBJ1-2|TRBV18
ASSLDRTNYGYT
>TRBD2|TRBJ2-7|TRBV28
ASTPTSGRPYEQY
>TRBD1|TRBJ1-2|TRBV27
ASSSRTGPYGYT
>-|TRBJ1-1|TRBV19
ASSIGGSTTEAF
>-|TRBJ2-1|TRBV28
ASRAQGVKGNEQF
>-|TRBJ1-5|TRBV4-1
ASSQRPLSGGHQPQH
>TRBD1|TRBJ1-1|TRBV5-4
ASSTLDRRNEAF
>TRBD1|TRBJ1-2|TRBV5-1
ASSGGQGRNGYT
>-|TRBJ1-4|TRBV25-1
ASSEFGVVEKLF
>TRBD1|TRBJ1-1|TRBV29-1
SVLSGGNTEAF
>TRBD1|TRBJ1-6|TRBV2
AIKPGQGVSPLH
>-|TRBJ2-3|TRBV3-1/TRBV3-2
ASSHTSTTDTQY
>TRBD1|TRBJ1-1|TRBV18
ASSPPDRGGGNTEAF
>-|TRBJ1-3|TRBV29-1
SVGQKTDSGNTIY
>-|TRBJ1-2|TRBV7-9
ASSLSPGETDQANYGYT
>TRBD1|TRBJ2-2|TRBV3-1/TRBV3-2
ASSPSYGTGITGELF
>-|TRBJ2-7|TRBV5-1
ASSPTGSYEQY
>-|TRBJ2-5|TRBV18
ASSELVRETQY
>TRBD1|TRBJ1-5|TRBV7-2
ASSFSGTGEGQPQH
>-|TRBJ2-5|TRBV25-1
ASSARGQETQY
>TRBD1|TRBJ2-1|TRBV15
ATSSSTGVGYNEQF
>-|TRBJ1-4|TRBV3-1/TRBV3-2
ASSQALDMKDEKLF
>TRBD2|TRBJ2-3|TRBV7-8
ASSLPGGPTDTQY
>-|TRBJ2-2|TRBV7-2
ASSLRSLRGSYGELF
>TRBD1|TRBJ2-7|TRBV13
ASGTGGFEQY
>-|TRBJ2-2|TRBV7-9
ASSLDLSGELF
>TRBD1|TRBJ1-2|TRBV2
ASSFSATGGDYGYT
>-|TRBJ2-1|TRBV6-2/TRBV6-3
ASSYLGRRPNNEQF
>TRBD1|TRBJ1-2|TRBV27
ASSWDSTGSNYGYT
>-|TRBJ2-3|TRBV30
AWSDASSTDTQY